This T cell receptor (beta chain) was identified during a study of CD8 T cells in Susac syndrome. Control patients had untreated stable or active relapsing-remitting multiple sclerosis by revised McDonald criteria. Negative magnetic isolation gave CD8+ and CD4+ cells; FACS enriched CD8+ TEMRA. Regarding the study as a whole: It was acknowledged in the study that its TCR sequencing and HLA analysis involved a relatively small number of individuals.

With respect to this clonotype: The antigen is unknown.

cDNA came from about 0.5 to 1 ug RNA primed by random hexamers. Coverage of TCR beta CDR3 amplification by immunoSEQ multiplex PCR extended to 54 Vbeta and 13 Jbeta. Using its own MiXCR run on the immunoSEQ multiplex PCR reads, TCRdb lists one record per CDR3 protein. The sample includes under 350,000 distinct CDR3 sequences, approximately 90% of them seen just once. The germline gives CDR1 LNHDA, CDR2 SQIVND (reference sequence). Trimming removed 4 bases from V and 5 bases from J, with 17 bases in between. The CDR3 spans 15 residues. The source is a human donor with multiple sclerosis. Sequencing used CD4+ T cells from PBMCs. This chain links TRBV19 with TRBJ1-1; TRBD1 might be the D (6 bases). CDR3 protein: CASSNDRRTETEAFF. The CDR3, as DNA: TGTGCCAGTAGTAACGACAGGCGTACTGAGACTGAAGCTTTCTTT.